A selection of T cell receptor beta chains follows, all from one sample in a study of regulatory T cells in long-lasting Graves disease. TCRdb fed the multiplex PCR reads into MiXCR, producing one record per CDR3 protein. The table has 300,000 to 400,000 distinct CDR3 sequences, 16% seen once; the top ten hold about 27%. These data also formed part of another study, on T cells in Graves' hyperthyroidism and ophthalmopathy.

Sample: peripheral blood mononuclear cells (PBMCs), taken at new diagnosis, from a patient treated with antithyroid drugs. These receptors were collected from a man in his forties with Graves disease. Each CDR3 is given with its conserved first and last residue. Each record gives: J gene, V gene, clone size, D gene, CDR3 DNA, CDR3 protein. The D gene is left open where the match is weak. Clone size, where shown, is once, few, many, or a class for clones that have expanded.

>TRBJ1-4|TRBV3-1|.|.
TGTGCCAGCAGCCTCCACCGGGACACCAATGAAAAACTGTTTTTT
CASSLHRDTNEKLFF
>TRBJ1-5|TRBV28|many|.
TGTGCCAGCAGTTTACTGGGCGCGAATCAGCCCCAGCATTTT
CASSLLGANQPQHF
>TRBJ2-2|TRBV20-1|many|.
TGCAGTGCCCTGAGGTACGCGAACACCGGGGAGCTGTTTTTT
CSALRYANTGELFF
>TRBJ2-7|TRBV19|few|TRBD1
TGTGCCAGTAGTCTCCAGGGGGCTATCTACGAGCAGTACTTC
CASSLQGAIYEQYF
>TRBJ2-5|TRBV2|once|.
TGTGCCAGCAACGGTGGGGCCGCTCAGTCCTTC
CASNGGAAQSF
>TRBJ1-1|TRBV28|many|.
TGTGCCAGCAGTTATACAGTTTATGAAGCTTTCTTT
CASSYTVYEAFF
>TRBJ2-3|TRBV18|many|.
TGTGCCAGCACCCGCACAGATACGCAGTATTTT
CASTRTDTQYF
>TRBJ2-2|TRBV20-1|.|.
TGCAGTGCTAGAGGGGCGCGCGGCACCGGGGAGCTGTTTTTT
CSARGARGTGELFF
>TRBJ2-3|TRBV5-5|many|TRBD1
TGTGCCAGCAGGTCGACGGGACAGAGCACAGATACGCAGTATTTT
CASRSTGQSTDTQYF
>TRBJ2-5|TRBV20-1|many|.
TGCAGTGCTAGGGGCCGCCTTAGGGACAACCAAGAGACCCAGTACTTC
CSARGRLRDNQETQYF
>TRBJ2-6|TRBV12-3/TRBV12-4|many|.
TGTGCCAGCAGTTTTGGATCGGGGGTCTACTCTGGGGCCAACGTCCTGACTTTC
CASSFGSGVYSGANVLTF
>TRBJ2-7|TRBV30|many|TRBD1
TGTGCCTGGAGTGTCCAGGGGGTCCCCCACGAGCAGTACTTC
CAWSVQGVPHEQYF
>TRBJ2-5|TRBV12-3/TRBV12-4|many|.
TGTGCCAGCAGTTTAAATCTCAAAGAGACCCAGTACTTC
CASSLNLKETQYF
>TRBJ1-5|TRBV30|many|TRBD1
TGTGCCTGGAACGAGGGGGCTAGCAATCAGCCCCAGCATTTT
CAWNEGASNQPQHF